This T cell receptor beta chain was sequenced for a study of CD8+ T cells in alopecia areata. Trimming removed 0 bases from V and 1 base from J, with 10 bases in between. CDR1 is GTSNPN, CDR2 SVGIG, per germline (reference sequence). The CDR3 consists of 15 residues. This clone was found once. The sequencing template was cDNA reverse transcribed from extracted RNA. Profiling relied on immunoSEQ multiplex PCR, and the TCRdb table lists in-frame clones only, not all of them. The repertoire holds roughly 150,000 clones, with more than 40% as singletons. The V gene is TRBV30, the J gene TRBJ2-1, with a tentative D call TRBD2 (5 bases). Input material: CD4+ T cells sorted from blood. The origin of this receptor is a human donor with alopecia areata. The CDR3 reads CAWSVRSGSYNEQFF. CDR3 coding DNA: TGTGCCTGGAGTGTACGGAGCGGTTCCTACAATGAGCAGTTCTTC.